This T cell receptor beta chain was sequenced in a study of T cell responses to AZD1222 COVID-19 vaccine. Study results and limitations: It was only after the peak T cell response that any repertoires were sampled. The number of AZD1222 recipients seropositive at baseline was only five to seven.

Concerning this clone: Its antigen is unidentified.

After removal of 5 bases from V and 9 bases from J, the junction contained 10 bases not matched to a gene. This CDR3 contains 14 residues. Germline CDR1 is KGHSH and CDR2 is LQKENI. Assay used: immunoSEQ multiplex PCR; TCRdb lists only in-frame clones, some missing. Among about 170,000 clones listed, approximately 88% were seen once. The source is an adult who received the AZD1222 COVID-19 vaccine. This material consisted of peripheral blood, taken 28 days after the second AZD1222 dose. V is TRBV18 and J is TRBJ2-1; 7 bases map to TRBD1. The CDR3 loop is CASSGDRDVGEQFF. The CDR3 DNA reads TGTGCCAGCTCAGGCGACAGGGATGTTGGTGAGCAGTTCTTC.